Shown below are 20 T cell receptor beta chains from a single sample sequenced in a study of human T cells and chemical hapten exposure. MiXCR, applied by TCRdb to the RACE reads, yields one record per CDR3 protein. This repertoire shows 65,000 to 100,000 distinct CDR3 sequences, about 6.6% found once; its top ten account for 1% to 1.5%. Time point reported: patch test 2, 6 weeks after DPC sensitization. Treatment denoted: therapeutic diphenylcyclopropenone sensitization with weekly scalp DPC. Source: whole blood, taken in connection with sensitization to the hapten diphenylcyclopropenone (DPC). The receptor set was obtained from a woman younger than 45 with alopecia areata. Some clones in this sample may be carry-over from other donors' samples.

This clonotype appeared many times. The chain is built from TRBV20-1 and TRBJ1-5; TRBD1 is a possible D gene (6 bases). This CDR3 comprises 13 residues. Trimming removed 1 base from V and 3 bases from J, with 7 bases in between. The germline V gene encodes CDR1 DFQATT and CDR2 SNEGSKA (reference sequence). In DNA form, the CDR3 reads TGCAGTGCTAGAGGGGACATCAATCAGCCCCAGCATTTT. This encodes CSARGDINQPQHF.

This clonotype has a count of ten or more. This rearrangement joins TRBV29-1 to TRBJ1-2; D is possibly TRBD1 (5 bases). Germline CDR1 and CDR2: SQVTM and ANQGSEA. V was trimmed by 5 bases and J by 8 bases, leaving 15 bases between them. The CDR3 is 12 amino acids. The CDR3 here is CSVSSLGDGYTF. CDR3 nucleotides: TGCAGCGTTTCTTCTTTAGGGGACGGCTACACCTTC.

This clonotype was counted ten times or more. The chain employs TRBV12-3 or TRBV12-4 and TRBJ2-3, with a tentative D call TRBD2 (5 bases). V lost 2 bases, J lost 6 bases, and 15 bases lay in between. CDR3 length: 15 residues. The CDR3 DNA is TGTGCCAGCAGTTTAATGCCCGCTAGCCCCGATACGCAGTATTTT. It specifies CASSLMPASPDTQYF.

This clonotype was found a few times. V usage is TRBV12-3 or TRBV12-4 and J usage is TRBJ1-1; 7 bases line up with TRBD1. The V gene end was trimmed by 7 bases and the J gene end by 3 bases; junction bases not matched to a gene: 11. The CDR3 is made up of 15 amino acids. The CDR3 is CASNPKTGVHTEAFF. The CDR3 nucleotides read TGTGCCAGCAACCCGAAAACAGGGGTACACACTGAAGCTTTCTTT.

The sample holds many counts of this clonotype. J is TRBJ2-7 and V is TRBV5-1; D perhaps matches TRBD2 (6 bases). The germline V and J ends were trimmed by 2 bases and 2 bases, with 8 bases remaining between them. CDR3 length: 13 amino acids. CDR1 is SGHRS and CDR2 is YFSETQ in the germline V gene. The CDR3: CASSFPGAYEQYF. CDR3 sequence (DNA): TGCGCCAGCAGCTTCCCGGGGGCCTACGAGCAGTACTTC.

This clonotype was detected only a few times. The chain uses TRBV7-2 and TRBJ1-5; TRBD1 matches at 7 bases. Germline V gene data show CDR1 as SGHTA and CDR2 as FQGNSA. Losses at the gene ends were 6 bases for V and 6 bases for J; bases not matched to a gene: 11. The CDR3 is made up of 15 amino acids. The chain's CDR3 is CASRPDREWGQPQHF. The CDR3 bases are TGTGCCAGCAGGCCCGACAGGGAGTGGGGTCAGCCCCAGCATTTT.

This clonotype was counted many times. This rearrangement joins TRBV7-2 to TRBJ1-2; D remains ambiguous. CDR1 and CDR2 (germline): SGHTA, FQGNSA. Trimming shortened V by 1 base and J by 8 bases, and 8 bases separated the two germline ends. The CDR3 extends over 12 amino acids. CDR3 region: CASSLVTSGYTF. CDR3 coding DNA: TGTGCCAGCAGCTTAGTTACATCCGGCTACACCTTC.

Of note for this clonotype: A much larger clone sits a single nucleotide away, making a read error possible. The chain combines TRBV12-3 or TRBV12-4 with TRBJ1-1; a weak D match, TRBD1 (6 bases). The CDR3 totals 17 residues. Here the CDR3 reads CASSGSGQYPPNTVAFF. The CDR3, as DNA: TGTGCCAGCAGTGGATCTGGACAGTATCCACCGAACACTGTAGCTTTCTTT.

Only a few counts were recorded for this clonotype. The CDR3 DNA reads as TGTGCCAGCAGCGGACAGACCAATTCACCCCTCCACTTT. As protein: CASSGQTNSPLHF. J is TRBJ1-6 and V is TRBV7-9; D possibly corresponds to TRBD1 (6 bases). CDR3 length: 13 residues. Germline CDR1 SEHNR, CDR2 FQNEAQ (reference sequence). V was clipped by 5 bases and J by 7 bases, with 9 bases between them.

This clonotype showed up just a few times. This sequence joins TRBV30 and TRBJ1-2; 9 nucleotides line up with TRBD1. The V segment lost 8 bases and the J segment 6 bases; nucleotides outside the gene matches: 4. This CDR3 region has 11 residues. CDR1 and CDR2 (germline): GTSNPN, SVGIG (reference sequence). CDR3 in DNA: TGTGCCCGGACAGGGGACGATGGCTACACCTTC. Its translation: CARTGDDGYTF.

Regarding this clonotype: With a much larger clone just one base away, this may be a read error. The chain employs TRBV3-1 and TRBJ2-3, with a tentative D call TRBD2 (7 bases). CDR1 LGHDT and CDR2 YNNKEL come from the germline V gene (reference sequence). With 4 bases removed from V and 5 bases from J, the gap between germline ends came to 16 bases. The CDR3 length is 15 residues. CDR3 in amino acids: CASSRLRGAGDTQYF. The CDR3 nucleotides read TGTGCCAGCAGCCGGCTCCGGGGGGCAGGAGATACGCAGTATTTT.

A single count supports this clonotype. The chain couples TRBV18 to TRBJ1-5; no clear D. Germline-derived CDR1 and CDR2 are KGHSH and LQKENI. The CDR3 covers 12 residues. Trimming removed 2 bases at V and 6 bases at J, with 5 bases between. The CDR3 sequence is CASSPSPQPQHF. CDR3 sequence (DNA): TGTGCCAGCTCACCATCCCCTCAGCCCCAGCATTTT.

V usage is TRBV12-3 or TRBV12-4 and J usage is TRBJ1-2, with TRBD1 identical over 7 bases. J was trimmed by 3 bases and V by 7 bases; bases with no gene match: 2. The CDR3 spans 12 residues. The CDR3 DNA follows: TGTGCCAGCACTCAGGGGGACTATGGCTACACCTTC. Translation gives CASTQGDYGYTF.

The chain couples TRBV5-1 to TRBJ1-1; D unresolved. Germline CDR1 and CDR2: SGHRS and YFSETQ. With 3 bases removed from V and 4 bases from J, the gap between germline ends came to 16 bases. There are 15 residues in the CDR3. The CDR3 DNA reads TGCGCCAGCAGCTCGGACCCTGGGAGCGGCACTGAAGCTTTCTTT. It translates to CASSSDPGSGTEAFF. Variable domain in full (rest from reference TRBV5-1 and TRBJ1-1): KAGVTQTPRYLIKTRGQQVTLSCSPISGHRSVSWYQQTPGQGLQFLFEYFSETQRNKGNFPGRFSGRQFSNSRSEMNVSTLELGDSALYLCASSSDPGSGTEAFFGQGTRLTVV.

This clonotype was recorded a few times. This chain joins TRBV12-3 or TRBV12-4 and TRBJ1-1; no clear D. Deletions cut 3 bases from V and 3 bases from J, with 14 bases between. The CDR3 runs to 15 residues. CDR3 residues: CASSFQLGWDTEAFF. The DNA for the CDR3 is TGTGCCAGCAGTTTCCAATTGGGGTGGGACACTGAAGCTTTCTTT.

The V gene is TRBV5-4, the J gene TRBJ1-1; 9 bases match TRBD1. Germline V gene data show CDR1 as SGHNT and CDR2 as YYREEE (reference sequence). The CDR3 has 12 residues. Trimming at V came to 4 bases and at J to 10 bases, leaving 5 bases not matched to a gene. Written as DNA, the CDR3 is TGTGCCAGCAGCACGGGACAGGGCCCAGCTTTCTTT. Its translation: CASSTGQGPAFF.

This sequence joins TRBV12-3 or TRBV12-4 and TRBJ2-1, with 9 bases matching TRBD2. With V trimmed by 7 bases and J by 4 bases, 5 bases remained unmatched. The CDR3 loop spans 14 amino acids. CDR3 bases: TGTGCCAGCACAATAGCGGGGGTTTACAATGAGCAGTTCTTC. Translating it yields CASTIAGVYNEQFF.

This clonotype was seen many times. The J gene is TRBJ2-7, the V gene TRBV27; D remains ambiguous. CDR1 MNHEY and CDR2 SMNVEV come from the germline V gene (reference sequence). CDR3 length equals 14 residues. V lost 2 bases and J 4 bases, leaving 12 bases between the germline ends. As DNA, the CDR3 is TGTGCCAGCAGTTTAACGAACTCACGGTACGAGCAGTACTTC. This codes for CASSLTNSRYEQYF.

This clonotype was observed at least ten times. V usage is TRBV6-4 and J usage is TRBJ2-3; 7 nucleotides align to TRBD2. CDR1 and CDR2 from the germline V gene are MRHNA and SNTAGT. The V segment lost 3 bases and the J segment 4 bases; nucleotides outside the gene matches: 4. CDR3 size: 14 residues. CDR3 region: CASSELASSDTQYF. CDR3 nucleotides: TGTGCCAGCAGTGAACTAGCGAGCTCAGATACGCAGTATTTT.

The chain joins TRBV14 to TRBJ2-2; D gene unclear. Between the trimmed V and J ends, which lost 6 bases and 5 bases, there was a span of 13 bases. Germline values: CDR1 SGHDN, CDR2 FVKESK. This CDR3 is built from 14 residues. The CDR3 DNA is TGTGCCAGCAGTCCACTTGTACGGACCGGGGAGCTGTTTTTT. Its protein product is CASSPLVRTGELFF.